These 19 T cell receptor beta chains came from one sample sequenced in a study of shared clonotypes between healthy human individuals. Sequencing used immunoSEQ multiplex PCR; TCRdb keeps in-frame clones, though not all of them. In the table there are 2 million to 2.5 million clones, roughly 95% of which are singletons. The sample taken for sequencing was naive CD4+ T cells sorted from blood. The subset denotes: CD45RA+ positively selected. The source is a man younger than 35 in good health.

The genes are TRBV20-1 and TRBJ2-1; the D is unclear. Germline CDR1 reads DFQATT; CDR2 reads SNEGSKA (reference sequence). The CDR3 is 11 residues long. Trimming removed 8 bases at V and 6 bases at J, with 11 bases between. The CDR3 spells CSLVLSNEQFF. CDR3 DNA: TGCAGTTTAGTACTGTCCAATGAGCAGTTCTTC.

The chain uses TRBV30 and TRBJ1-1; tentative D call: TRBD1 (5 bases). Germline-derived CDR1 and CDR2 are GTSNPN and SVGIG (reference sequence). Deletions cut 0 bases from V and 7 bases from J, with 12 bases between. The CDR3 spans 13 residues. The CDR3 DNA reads TGTGCCTGGAGTGTAGATCCCAGGGATGAAGCTTTCTTT. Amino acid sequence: CAWSVDPRDEAFF.

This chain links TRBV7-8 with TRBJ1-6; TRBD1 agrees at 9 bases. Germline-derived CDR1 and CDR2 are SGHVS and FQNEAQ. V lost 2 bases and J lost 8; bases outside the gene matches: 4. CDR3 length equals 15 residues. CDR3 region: CASSLNRGPDSPLHF. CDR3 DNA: TGTGCCAGCAGCTTAAACAGGGGGCCGGATTCACCCCTCCACTTT.

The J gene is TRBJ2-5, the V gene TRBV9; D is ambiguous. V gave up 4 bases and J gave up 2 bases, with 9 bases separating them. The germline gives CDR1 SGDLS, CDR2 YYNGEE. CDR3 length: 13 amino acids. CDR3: CASSSRPQETQYF. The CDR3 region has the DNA TGTGCCAGCAGCTCAAGACCTCAAGAGACCCAGTACTTC.

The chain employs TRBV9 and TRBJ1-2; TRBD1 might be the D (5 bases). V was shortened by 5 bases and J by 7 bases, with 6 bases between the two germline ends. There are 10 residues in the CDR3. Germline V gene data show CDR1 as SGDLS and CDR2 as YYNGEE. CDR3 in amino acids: CASRGPGYTF. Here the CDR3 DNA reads TGTGCCAGCAGGGGGCCTGGCTACACCTTC. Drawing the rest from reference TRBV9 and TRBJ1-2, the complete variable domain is DSGVTQTPKHLITATGQRVTLRCSPRSGDLSVYWYQQSLDQGLQFLIQYYNGEERAKGNILERFSAQQFPDLHSELNLSSLELGDSALYFCASRGPGYTFGSGTRLTVV.

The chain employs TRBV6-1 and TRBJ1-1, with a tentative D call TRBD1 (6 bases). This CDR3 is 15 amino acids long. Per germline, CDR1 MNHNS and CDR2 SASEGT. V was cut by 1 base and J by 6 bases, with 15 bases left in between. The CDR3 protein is CASSEGGAWKAEAFF. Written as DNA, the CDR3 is TGTGCCAGCAGTGAAGGGGGGGCATGGAAGGCTGAAGCTTTCTTT.

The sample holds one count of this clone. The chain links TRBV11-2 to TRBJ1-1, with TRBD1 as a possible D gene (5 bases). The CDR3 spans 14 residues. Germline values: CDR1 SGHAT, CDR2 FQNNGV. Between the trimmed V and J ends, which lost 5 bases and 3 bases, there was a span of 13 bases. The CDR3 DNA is TGTGCCAGCAGCACCCGGGACCTCTACACTGAAGCTTTCTTT. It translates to CASSTRDLYTEAFF. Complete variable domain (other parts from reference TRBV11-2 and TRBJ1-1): EAGVAQSPRYKIIEKRQSVAFWCNPISGHATLYWYQQILGQGPKLLIQFQNNGVVDDSQLPKDRFSAERLKGVDSTLKIQPAKLEDSAVYLCASSTRDLYTEAFFGQGTRLTVV.

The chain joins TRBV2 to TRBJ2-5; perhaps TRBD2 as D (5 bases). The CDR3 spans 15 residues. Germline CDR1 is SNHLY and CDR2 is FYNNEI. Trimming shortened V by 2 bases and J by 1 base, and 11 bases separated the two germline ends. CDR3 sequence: CASSETWAGQETQYF. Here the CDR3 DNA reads TGTGCCAGCAGTGAAACTTGGGCGGGCCAAGAGACCCAGTACTTC.

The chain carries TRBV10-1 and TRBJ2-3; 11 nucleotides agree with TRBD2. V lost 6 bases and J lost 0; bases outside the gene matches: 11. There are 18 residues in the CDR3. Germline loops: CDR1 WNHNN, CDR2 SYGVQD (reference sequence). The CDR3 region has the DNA TGCGCCAGCAGCCAAACGGGACTAGCGGACCCTAGCACAGATACGCAGTATTTT. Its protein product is CASSQTGLADPSTDTQYF.

The CDR3 nucleotides are TGTGCCAGTAGTATCGGTGCGGGAGGCTCATACAATGAGCAGTTCTTC. As protein: CASSIGAGGSYNEQFF. V and J are TRBV19 and TRBJ2-1, with 8 bases lining up with TRBD2. The CDR3 runs 16 residues. J lost 4 bases, V lost 3 bases, and 8 bases had no gene match. The germline gives CDR1 LNHDA, CDR2 SQIVND (reference sequence). Drawing the rest from reference TRBV19 and TRBJ2-1, the complete variable domain is DGGITQSPKYLFRKEGQNVTLSCEQNLNHDAMYWYRQDPGQGLRLIYYSQIVNDFQKGDIAEGYSVSREKKESFPLTVTSAQKNPTAFYLCASSIGAGGSYNEQFFGPGTRLTVL.

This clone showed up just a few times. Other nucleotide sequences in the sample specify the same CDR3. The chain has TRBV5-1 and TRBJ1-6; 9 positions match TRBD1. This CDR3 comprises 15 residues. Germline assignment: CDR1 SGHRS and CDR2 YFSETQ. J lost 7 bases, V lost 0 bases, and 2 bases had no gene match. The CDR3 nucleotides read TGCGCCAGCAGCTTGGCGGGACAGGGAAATTCACCCCTCCACTTT. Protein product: CASSLAGQGNSPLHF.

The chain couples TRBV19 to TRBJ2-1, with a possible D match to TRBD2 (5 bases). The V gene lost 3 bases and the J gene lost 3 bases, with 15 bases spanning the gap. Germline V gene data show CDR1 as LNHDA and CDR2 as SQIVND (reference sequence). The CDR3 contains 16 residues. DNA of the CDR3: TGTGCCAGTAGTATGCCCTCGAGCGGAGGCTACAATGAGCAGTTCTTC. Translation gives CASSMPSSGGYNEQFF.

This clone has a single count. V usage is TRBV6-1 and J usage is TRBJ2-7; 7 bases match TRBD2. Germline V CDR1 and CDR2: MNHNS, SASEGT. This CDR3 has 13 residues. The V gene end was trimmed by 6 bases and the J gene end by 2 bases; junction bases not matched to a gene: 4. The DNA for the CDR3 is TGTGCCAGCAGATCGGGACTAACCTACGAGCAGTACTTC. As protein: CASRSGLTYEQYF.

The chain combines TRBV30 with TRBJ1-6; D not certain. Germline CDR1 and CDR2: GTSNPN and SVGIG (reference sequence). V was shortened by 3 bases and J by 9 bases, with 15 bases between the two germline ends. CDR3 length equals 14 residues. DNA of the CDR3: TGTGCCTGGAGCGAGGCAGGTGTCGGTTCACCCCTCCACTTT. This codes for CAWSEAGVGSPLHF. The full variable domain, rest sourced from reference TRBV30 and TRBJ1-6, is SQTIHQWPATLVQPVGSPLSLECTVEGTSNPNLYWYRQAAGRGLQLLFYSVGIGQISSEVPQNLSASRPQDRQFILSSKKLLLSDSGFYLCAWSEAGVGSPLHFGNGTRLTVT.

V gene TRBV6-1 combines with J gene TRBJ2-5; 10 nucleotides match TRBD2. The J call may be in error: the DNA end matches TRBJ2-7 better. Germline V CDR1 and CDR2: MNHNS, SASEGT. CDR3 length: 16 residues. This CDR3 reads CASSEWEREGVYEQYF. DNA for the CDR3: TGTGCCAGCAGTGAATGGGAGCGGGAGGGGGTATACGAGCAGTACTTC.

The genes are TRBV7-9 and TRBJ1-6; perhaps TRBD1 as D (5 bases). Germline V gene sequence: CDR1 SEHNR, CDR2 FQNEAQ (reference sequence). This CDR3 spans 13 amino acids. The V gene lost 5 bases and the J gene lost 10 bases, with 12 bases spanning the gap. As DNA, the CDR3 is TGTGCCAGCAGCCAAAGTCAGGGATCACCCCTCCACTTT. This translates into CASSQSQGSPLHF.

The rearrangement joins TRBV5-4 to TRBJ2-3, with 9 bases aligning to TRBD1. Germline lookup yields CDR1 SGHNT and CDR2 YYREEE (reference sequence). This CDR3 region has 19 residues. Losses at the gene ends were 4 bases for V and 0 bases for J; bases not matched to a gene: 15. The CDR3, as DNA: TGTGCCAGCAGCCAGACCGGGACAGGGAGTGGAGGTAGCACAGATACGCAGTATTTT. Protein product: CASSQTGTGSGGSTDTQYF.

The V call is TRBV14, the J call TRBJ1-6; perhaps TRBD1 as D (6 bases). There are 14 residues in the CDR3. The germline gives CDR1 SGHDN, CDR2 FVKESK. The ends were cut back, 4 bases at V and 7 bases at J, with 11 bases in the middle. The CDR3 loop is CASSREGENSPLHF. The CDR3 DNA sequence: TGTGCCAGCAGCCGAGAGGGGGAGAATTCACCCCTCCACTTT. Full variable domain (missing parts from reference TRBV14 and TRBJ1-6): EAGVTQFPSHSVIEKGQTVTLRCDPISGHDNLYWYRRVMGKEIKFLLHFVKESKQDESGMPNNRFLAERTGGTYSTLKVQPAELEDSGVYFCASSREGENSPLHFGNGTRLTVT.

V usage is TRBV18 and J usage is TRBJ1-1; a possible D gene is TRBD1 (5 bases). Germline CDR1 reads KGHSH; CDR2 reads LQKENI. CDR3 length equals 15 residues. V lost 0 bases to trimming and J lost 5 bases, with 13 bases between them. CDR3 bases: TGTGCCAGCTCACCACCAAACCCGCAGGGTACTGAAGCTTTCTTT. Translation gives CASSPPNPQGTEAFF. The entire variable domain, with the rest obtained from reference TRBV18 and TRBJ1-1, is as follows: NAGVMQNPRHLVRRRGQEARLRCSPMKGHSHVYWYRQLPEEGLKFMVYLQKENIIDESGMPKERFSAEFPKEGPSILRIQQVVRGDSAAYFCASSPPNPQGTEAFFGQGTRLTVV.